This TCR beta chain comes out of a study of T cell responses to AZD1222 COVID-19 vaccine. Whole-study findings and limits: Clonal diversity may have been underestimated in mostly white British donors. Nearly half of spike-specific TCRs reportedly target variant regions that are unmutated in the B.1.351 and B.1.1.7 variants. At baseline, seropositivity was found in only a handful of AZD1222 recipients. Compared with day 0, the breadth and depth of the Spike-specific TCR repertoire rose significantly after two doses of AZD1222.

In germline, CDR1 is LNHDA, CDR2 SQIVND (reference sequence). V dropped 2 bases and J dropped 4 bases, with 16 bases sitting between them. This CDR3 comprises 16 residues. Sequencing used immunoSEQ multiplex PCR; TCRdb keeps in-frame clones, though not all of them. The sample contains tens of thousands of clones, more than 85% of which appear only once. On this clone: Its antigen is undetermined.

The source is an adult who received the AZD1222 COVID-19 vaccine. This material consisted of peripheral blood, taken 28 days after the second AZD1222 dose. The chain couples TRBV19 to TRBJ2-3; D may be TRBD2 (6 bases). CDR3 loop: CASSITSQGGADTQYF. As DNA, the CDR3 is TGTGCCAGTAGTATAACGTCCCAGGGAGGCGCAGATACGCAGTATTTT.